This TCR beta chain was captured by sequencing in a study of blood T cell repertoires in COVID-19. Study details: Sources were T cells, B-cell-depleted T cells, or PBMCs; the material itself was cDNA or gDNA.

The germline V and J ends were trimmed by 1 base and 0 bases, with 16 bases remaining between them. This CDR3 region has 17 residues. Germline CDR1 and CDR2: GTSNPN and SVGIG (reference sequence). Original processing notes: For nucleated cells, counts were estimated from reference gene primer amplification. Some clones are missing from TCRdb's copy, which holds only in-frame ones; the method was immunoSEQ multiplex PCR. V, J and clone size reflect that table, while D and trimming were determined from the DNA. The repertoire consists of fewer than 350,000 clones, with about 90% occurring once and the leading ten covering about 1.5%. The table lists this clone with a count of one.

The receptor was derived from a woman aged 18-29 years with acute COVID-19. The sequencing input was PBMCs or T cells enriched from blood (not recorded which). The V gene is TRBV30, the J gene TRBJ1-5; maybe TRBD1 (6 bases). In DNA form, the CDR3 reads TGTGCCTGGAGTGGGATGACAGGCCAACCTAGCAATCAGCCCCAGCATTTT. It yields the protein CAWSGMTGQPSNQPQHF.